The following is a TCR beta chain sequence with its context. Sequencing used immunoSEQ multiplex PCR; TCRdb keeps in-frame clones, though not all of them. The sample has roughly 150,000 clones, 75% to 85% seen once; the top ten hold roughly 3.5%. Germline V gene data show CDR1 as LNHDA and CDR2 as SQIVND (reference sequence). The CDR3 is 15 residues long. The V gene end was trimmed by 6 bases and the J gene end by 4 bases; junction bases not matched to a gene: 11. This entry belongs to a study of blood T cell repertoires in COVID-19. In the study overall: From T cells, B-cell-depleted T cells, or PBMCs came the material, which was cDNA or gDNA.

Sequencing was done on a sample of PBMCs or T cells enriched from blood (not recorded which). The chain carries TRBV19 and TRBJ1-2, with 7 bases matching TRBD1. The clonotype was recovered from a woman aged 55-70 years who had recovered from COVID-19. CDR3 in amino acids: CASRSQRRTGYGYTF. The CDR3 DNA is TGTGCCAGTAGATCTCAAAGACGGACAGGCTATGGCTACACCTTC.